Listed below are T cell receptor beta chains from one sample, sequenced in a study of beta chain features in type 1 diabetes. Using immunoSEQ multiplex PCR, the repertoire was profiled, and TCRdb retains in-frame clones only, with some absent. The sample shows 350,000 to 450,000 clones, around 14% of them seen only once. Sequencing used naive CD4+ T cells from blood. The receptors here all came from a man aged 25 to 40 in good health. Each CDR3 is given with its conserved first and last residue. Fields, in order: J gene, CDR3 length, clone size, D gene, V gene, CDR3 DNA, CDR3 protein. D genes are given only for firm matches. Expanded clones get a size class; other rows say once, few or many, or leave the size out.

j_gene: TRBJ2-5
len: 15
abundance: few
d_gene: NA
v_gene: TRBV7-2
CDR3nt: TGTGCCAGCAGCGTCACCGGGCGGGTTGGGGAGACCCAGTACTTC
CDR3aa: CASSVTGRVGETQYF

j_gene: TRBJ2-1
len: 17
abundance: NA
d_gene: TRBD2
v_gene: TRBV30
CDR3nt: TGTGCCTGGAGTCCACGACTGACTAGCGGGGGATACAATGAGCAGTTCTTC
CDR3aa: CAWSPRLTSGGYNEQFF

j_gene: TRBJ2-2
len: 15
abundance: NA
d_gene: NA
v_gene: TRBV19
CDR3nt: TGTGCCAGTAGTATAGATCAAGAGCCAACCGGGGAGCTGTTTTTT
CDR3aa: CASSIDQEPTGELFF

j_gene: TRBJ2-1
len: 14
abundance: NA
d_gene: NA
v_gene: TRBV2
CDR3nt: TGTGCCACCAGCGTAGGGACACAGCGGAATGAGCAGTTCTTC
CDR3aa: CATSVGTQRNEQFF

j_gene: TRBJ2-7
len: 16
abundance: NA
d_gene: NA
v_gene: TRBV28
CDR3nt: TGTGCCAGCAGTTCTGCTGGGATAGGGGGCTCCTACGAGCAGTACTTC
CDR3aa: CASSSAGIGGSYEQYF

j_gene: TRBJ1-1
len: 15
abundance: few
d_gene: NA
v_gene: TRBV7-9
CDR3nt: TGTGCCAGCAGCTTAACAGACCGAGAGGGGACTGAAGCTTTCTTT
CDR3aa: CASSLTDREGTEAFF

j_gene: TRBJ2-7
len: 14
abundance: NA
d_gene: NA
v_gene: TRBV13
CDR3nt: TGTGCCAGCAGGTTATTAGGCTACTCCTACGAGCAGTACTTC
CDR3aa: CASRLLGYSYEQYF

j_gene: TRBJ1-1
len: 13
abundance: few
d_gene: NA
v_gene: TRBV6-6
CDR3nt: TGTGCCGGAGGGCGGGAGTTCAACACTGAAGCTTTCTTT
CDR3aa: CAGGREFNTEAFF

j_gene: TRBJ2-5
len: 13
abundance: NA
d_gene: NA
v_gene: TRBV11-2
CDR3nt: TGTGCCAGCAGCTTGGTCAGGGCACGGGAGCAGTACTTC
CDR3aa: CASSLVRAREQYF

j_gene: TRBJ2-5
len: 13
abundance: few
d_gene: NA
v_gene: TRBV4-2
CDR3nt: TGTGCCAGCAGCCAAGGGCCCCAAGAGACCCAGTACTTC
CDR3aa: CASSQGPQETQYF

j_gene: TRBJ1-1
len: 13
abundance: NA
d_gene: TRBD1
v_gene: TRBV29-1
CDR3nt: TGCAGCGCCACACAGGGGACGTACACTGAAGCTTTCTTT
CDR3aa: CSATQGTYTEAFF

j_gene: TRBJ1-2
len: 21
abundance: NA
d_gene: TRBD1
v_gene: TRBV5-1
CDR3nt: TGCGCCAGCAGCTCATGGGGCCCCCGCCATCCACAGGGGGTTGCCAACTATGGCTACACCTTC
CDR3aa: CASSSWGPRHPQGVANYGYTF

j_gene: TRBJ1-2
len: 14
abundance: few
d_gene: TRBD1
v_gene: TRBV23-1
CDR3nt: TGCGCCAGCAGTCAAATGGACAGGGGCCATGGCTACACCTTC
CDR3aa: CASSQMDRGHGYTF

j_gene: TRBJ2-5
len: 12
abundance: NA
d_gene: TRBD1
v_gene: TRBV5-6
CDR3nt: TGTGCCAGCAGCGAGGACAGGGCGACCCAGTACTTC
CDR3aa: CASSEDRATQYF

j_gene: TRBJ1-5
len: 15
abundance: few
d_gene: TRBD1
v_gene: TRBV4-3
CDR3nt: TGCGCCAGCAGCCAAGATGCAGGGGGGGATCAGCCCCAGCATTTT
CDR3aa: CASSQDAGGDQPQHF

j_gene: TRBJ2-1
len: 15
abundance: NA
d_gene: TRBD2
v_gene: TRBV7-9
CDR3nt: TGTGCCAGCAACAAGCGGGCGGGAGCGGGCAATGAGCAGTTCTTC
CDR3aa: CASNKRAGAGNEQFF

j_gene: TRBJ2-5
len: 12
abundance: few
d_gene: NA
v_gene: TRBV6-5
CDR3nt: TGTGCCAGCAGTCGTAGCGGAGAGACCCAGTACTTC
CDR3aa: CASSRSGETQYF

j_gene: TRBJ2-5
len: 15
abundance: NA
d_gene: TRBD2
v_gene: TRBV7-9
CDR3nt: TGTGCCAGCAGCTTCTGGACTAGCGGGGGAGAGACCCAGTACTTC
CDR3aa: CASSFWTSGGETQYF

j_gene: TRBJ1-2
len: 16
abundance: NA
d_gene: TRBD1
v_gene: TRBV7-9
CDR3nt: TGTGCCAGCAGCTCAAGCTCCGGGACAGGGGACGGCGGCTACACCTTC
CDR3aa: CASSSSSGTGDGGYTF

j_gene: TRBJ2-1
len: 14
abundance: few
d_gene: NA
v_gene: TRBV15
CDR3nt: TGTGCCACCAGCAGAGGGGGAACCGGGAATGAGCAGTTCTTC
CDR3aa: CATSRGGTGNEQFF

j_gene: TRBJ2-5
len: 13
abundance: NA
d_gene: NA
v_gene: TRBV5-4
CDR3nt: TGTGCCAGCAGCTCTACAGCCCAAGAGACCCAGTACTTC
CDR3aa: CASSSTAQETQYF

j_gene: TRBJ2-5
len: 16
abundance: NA
d_gene: TRBD1
v_gene: TRBV7-2
CDR3nt: TGTGCCAGCAGCTTAGTGGACAGGGTGTACCAAGAGACCCAGTACTTC
CDR3aa: CASSLVDRVYQETQYF

j_gene: TRBJ1-6
len: 15
abundance: NA
d_gene: TRBD1
v_gene: TRBV4-1
CDR3nt: TGCGCCAGCAGCGCCCGAGGAACAGGGGATTCACCCCTCCACTTT
CDR3aa: CASSARGTGDSPLHF

j_gene: TRBJ2-1
len: 13
abundance: few
d_gene: TRBD2
v_gene: TRBV29-1
CDR3nt: TGCAGCGCAGAGAGGTCGGGAGGCAATGAGCAGTTCTTC
CDR3aa: CSAERSGGNEQFF

j_gene: TRBJ2-3
len: 17
abundance: NA
d_gene: NA
v_gene: TRBV13
CDR3nt: TGTGCCAGCAGCTTAGCGGTCACAGCCTCTAGCACAGATACGCAGTATTTT
CDR3aa: CASSLAVTASSTDTQYF

j_gene: TRBJ1-1
len: 14
abundance: few
d_gene: NA
v_gene: TRBV9
CDR3nt: TGTGCCAGCAGCGAGGCCGAGCGGGACACTGAAGCTTTCTTT
CDR3aa: CASSEAERDTEAFF

j_gene: TRBJ1-1
len: 14
abundance: NA
d_gene: TRBD1
v_gene: TRBV5-1
CDR3nt: TGCGCCAGCAGCAGGGGACAGAGGAACACTGAAGCTTTCTTT
CDR3aa: CASSRGQRNTEAFF

j_gene: TRBJ1-1
len: 15
abundance: NA
d_gene: TRBD1
v_gene: TRBV10-3
CDR3nt: TGTGCCATCAGTGACTCGGGACAGAAGAACACTGAAGCTTTCTTT
CDR3aa: CAISDSGQKNTEAFF

j_gene: TRBJ2-3
len: 16
abundance: few
d_gene: TRBD2
v_gene: TRBV19
CDR3nt: TGTGCCAGTAGTCCCGGGACTAGCGGTAATACAGATACGCAGTATTTT
CDR3aa: CASSPGTSGNTDTQYF

j_gene: TRBJ2-2
len: 13
abundance: NA
d_gene: TRBD1
v_gene: TRBV29-1
CDR3nt: TGCAGCGTTGATAGGGGGCCGGCCGGGGAGCTGTTTTTT
CDR3aa: CSVDRGPAGELFF

j_gene: TRBJ1-2
len: 16
abundance: few
d_gene: NA
v_gene: TRBV4-3
CDR3nt: TGCGCCAGCAGCCATATTCCTCGATCGGGAGGGTATGGCTACACCTTC
CDR3aa: CASSHIPRSGGYGYTF

j_gene: TRBJ2-1
len: 13
abundance: NA
d_gene: NA
v_gene: TRBV2
CDR3nt: TGTGCCAGCGCGCTAGCAAACTACAATGAGCAGTTCTTC
CDR3aa: CASALANYNEQFF

j_gene: TRBJ2-1
len: 15
abundance: few
d_gene: TRBD2
v_gene: TRBV7-3
CDR3nt: TGTGCCAGCAGTTCGGGACTAGCGGGAAACAATGAGCAGTTCTTC
CDR3aa: CASSSGLAGNNEQFF

j_gene: TRBJ2-1
len: 15
abundance: few
d_gene: TRBD2
v_gene: TRBV10-3
CDR3nt: TGTGCCATCAGAACCAGCGGGAGAAGGTTTAATGAGCAGTTCTTC
CDR3aa: CAIRTSGRRFNEQFF

j_gene: TRBJ2-3
len: 14
abundance: few
d_gene: TRBD2
v_gene: TRBV9
CDR3nt: TGTGCCAGCAGCGCCAGCGGGGCGGGAGATACGCAGTATTTT
CDR3aa: CASSASGAGDTQYF

j_gene: TRBJ2-2
len: 16
abundance: NA
d_gene: NA
v_gene: TRBV11-2
CDR3nt: TGTGCCAGCAGAAAACTGGTCTTAGGGAACACCGGGGAGCTGTTTTTT
CDR3aa: CASRKLVLGNTGELFF

j_gene: TRBJ2-3
len: 13
abundance: few
d_gene: NA
v_gene: TRBV7-9
CDR3nt: TGTGCCAGCAGCTTAGGAGGGCCAGATACGCAGTATTTT
CDR3aa: CASSLGGPDTQYF

j_gene: TRBJ1-2
len: 16
abundance: NA
d_gene: NA
v_gene: TRBV2
CDR3nt: TGTGCCAGCAGTGATCCCCGCGGAGGGGCTAACTATGGCTACACCTTC
CDR3aa: CASSDPRGGANYGYTF

j_gene: TRBJ2-3
len: 15
abundance: few
d_gene: NA
v_gene: TRBV27
CDR3nt: TGTGCCAGCAGGAGCCCCGGGGCCCTCACAGATACGCAGTATTTT
CDR3aa: CASRSPGALTDTQYF

j_gene: TRBJ2-1
len: 17
abundance: few
d_gene: TRBD2
v_gene: TRBV27
CDR3nt: TGTGCCAGCAGTTCCAACACACTAGCGGGAGCGTATAATGAGCAGTTCTTC
CDR3aa: CASSSNTLAGAYNEQFF

j_gene: TRBJ1-1
len: 13
abundance: NA
d_gene: TRBD1
v_gene: TRBV7-2
CDR3nt: TGTGCCAGCAGCACCGACAGGGCCACTGAAGCTTTCTTT
CDR3aa: CASSTDRATEAFF

j_gene: TRBJ2-3
len: 16
abundance: NA
d_gene: NA
v_gene: TRBV30
CDR3nt: TGTGCCTGGAGTGTACGGAGGGGGCTGGGCACAGATACGCAGTATTTT
CDR3aa: CAWSVRRGLGTDTQYF

j_gene: TRBJ2-5
len: 15
abundance: NA
d_gene: NA
v_gene: TRBV5-4
CDR3nt: TGTGCCAGCAGCTTGGTCGGGAGCGTTGGAGAGACCCAGTACTTC
CDR3aa: CASSLVGSVGETQYF

j_gene: TRBJ2-3
len: 15
abundance: few
d_gene: NA
v_gene: TRBV21-1
CDR3nt: TGTGCCAGCAGCACTCCTAGCGGGCCCACAGATACGCAGTATTTT
CDR3aa: CASSTPSGPTDTQYF

j_gene: TRBJ2-1
len: 15
abundance: NA
d_gene: NA
v_gene: TRBV5-6
CDR3nt: TGTGCCAGCAGCTTGGCCGCGACAATCCCCAATGAGCAGTTCTTC
CDR3aa: CASSLAATIPNEQFF

j_gene: TRBJ2-2
len: 15
abundance: few
d_gene: TRBD1
v_gene: TRBV9
CDR3nt: TGTGCCAGCAGCGTTCGACAGGGGAACACCGGGGAGCTGTTTTTT
CDR3aa: CASSVRQGNTGELFF

j_gene: TRBJ2-5
len: 13
abundance: NA
d_gene: NA
v_gene: TRBV7-2
CDR3nt: TGTGCCAGCAGCTTAGGGGTGGCGGAGACCCAGTACTTC
CDR3aa: CASSLGVAETQYF

j_gene: TRBJ2-1
len: 15
abundance: many
d_gene: NA
v_gene: TRBV21-1
CDR3nt: TGTGCCAGCAGCAATTTAGCGGTTACCTACAATGAGCAGTTCTTC
CDR3aa: CASSNLAVTYNEQFF

j_gene: TRBJ1-5
len: 13
abundance: NA
d_gene: NA
v_gene: TRBV29-1
CDR3nt: TGCAGCGTTGGGGGAGAGGGCAATCAGCCCCAGCATTTT
CDR3aa: CSVGGEGNQPQHF